The entry below describes one T cell receptor beta chain. Generated by immunoSEQ multiplex PCR, the TCRdb table keeps only in-frame clones and is missing some. Of about 330,000 clones in the sample, roughly 86% are singletons; the top ten hold around 1.7%. CDR3 length: 17 residues. The germline gives CDR1 SGDLS, CDR2 YYNGEE. V shed 3 bases and J 6 bases; nucleotides not matched to a gene: 13. This entry belongs to a study of blood T cell repertoires in COVID-19. Study overall: Sources were T cells, B-cell-depleted T cells, or PBMCs; the material itself was cDNA or gDNA.

This clonotype originated in a woman aged 45 to 65 with acute or convalescent COVID-19. The chain couples TRBV9 to TRBJ2-3; 10 nucleotides align to TRBD1. Sample: peripheral blood. The CDR3 is CASSEATGGFSGDTQYF. The CDR3 bases are TGTGCCAGCAGCGAAGCGACAGGGGGCTTTTCGGGCGATACGCAGTATTTT.